The 32 T cell receptor beta chains reported below all come from one sample, sequenced in a study of OX40 agonist ivuxolimab in advanced cancers. Using immunoSEQ multiplex PCR, the repertoire was profiled, and TCRdb retains in-frame clones only, with some absent. Counted here are around 140,000 clones, just over 90% occurring once; the ten biggest clones make up under 1.3%. The starting material was CD4+ or CD8+ T cells sorted from blood, obtained in a trial of the OX40 agonist ivuxolimab. The receptors here all came from an adult with an advanced solid tumor such as melanoma, head and neck, liver or kidney cancer.

CDR3 DNA sequence: TGTGCCAGTAGTACCCGGGACAGGCTGTCCTACGAGCAGTACTTC. Translating gives CASSTRDRLSYEQYF. V and J are TRBV19 and TRBJ2-7; the match to TRBD1 covers 8 bases. CDR1 is LNHDA and CDR2 is SQIVND in the germline V gene (reference sequence). This CDR3 comprises 15 residues. The V and J ends lost 4 bases and 1 base, in that order; junction bases with no gene match: 6.

The chain recombines TRBV11-2 with TRBJ1-6; no firm D call. Germline V lookup: CDR1 SGHAT, CDR2 FQNNGV. V was pared by 0 bases and J by 10 bases, with 4 bases between. This CDR3 is 12 amino acids long. The CDR3 region has the DNA TGTGCCAGCAGCTTAGATAGGTCACCCCTCCACTTT. This encodes CASSLDRSPLHF.

This chain uses TRBV5-6 with TRBJ2-5; 8 bases are shared with TRBD1. The J call is uncertain, as TRBJ2-7 better fits the DNA end. This CDR3 contains 16 residues. CDR1 is SGHDT, CDR2 YYEEEE, per germline. CDR3 protein: CASSRARTGRSYEQYF. For the CDR3, the DNA is TGTGCCAGCAGTCGCGCGCGGACAGGGAGGTCCTACGAGCAGTACTTC.

This chain connects TRBV7-9 to TRBJ1-2, with 7 positions matching TRBD1. V shed 5 bases, J shed 8 bases, and the junction held 2 bases outside the gene matches. The CDR3 is 11 residues long. Germline assignment: CDR1 SEHNR and CDR2 FQNEAQ (reference sequence). CDR3 region: CASSQGEGYTF. DNA for the CDR3: TGTGCCAGCAGCCAGGGGGAGGGCTACACCTTC.

The rearrangement links TRBV6-5 to TRBJ1-2; D remains ambiguous. Germline values: CDR1 MNHEY, CDR2 SVGAGI. Trimming took off 6 bases at V and 0 bases at J, with 8 bases between the two ends. The CDR3 covers 13 residues. In nucleotides, the CDR3 is TGTGCCAGCAGCCCGGGATCTAACTATGGCTACACCTTC. Translated, it gives CASSPGSNYGYTF.

V and J are TRBV13 and TRBJ2-3, with 9 bases identical to TRBD2. The germline V gene encodes CDR1 PRHDT and CDR2 FYEKMQ (reference sequence). V shed 5 bases and J 2 bases; nucleotides not matched to a gene: 8. The CDR3 is 16 amino acids. The CDR3 loop is CASSPPLAGDTDTQYF. CDR3 DNA: TGTGCCAGCAGCCCCCCCTTAGCGGGGGACACAGATACGCAGTATTTT.

This sequence joins TRBV6-5 and TRBJ2-7; D is uncertain. This CDR3 spans 14 amino acids. V gave up 6 bases and J gave up 4 bases, with 16 bases separating them. The germline CDR1 and CDR2 sequences are MNHEY and SVGAGI. The CDR3 DNA reads as TGTGCCAGCAGACCGGACCCTCTGCCATACGAGCAGTACTTC. This gives the protein CASRPDPLPYEQYF.

The chain uses TRBV7-2 and TRBJ1-4; D is perhaps TRBD1 (5 bases). V lost 3 bases, J lost 7 bases, and 9 bases lay in between. There are 13 residues in the CDR3. Germline V gene lookup returns CDR1 SGHTA and CDR2 FQGNSA. CDR3 sequence reads: CASSFQGGEKLFF. The CDR3, as DNA: TGTGCCAGCAGCTTTCAGGGTGGTGAAAAACTGTTTTTT.

The V call is TRBV19, the J call TRBJ2-7; maybe TRBD1 (5 bases). This CDR3 is 15 amino acids long. Deletions cut 5 bases from V and 1 base from J, with 15 bases between. Looked up from germline, CDR1 is LNHDA and CDR2 is SQIVND (reference sequence). CDR3 residues: CASSPGHSISYEQYF. CDR3 DNA sequence: TGTGCCAGTAGTCCCGGACACTCTATATCCTACGAGCAGTACTTC.

The rearrangement links TRBV7-2 to TRBJ2-7, with 7 bases fitting TRBD1. The CDR3 is made up of 14 amino acids. Germline CDR1 reads SGHTA; CDR2 reads FQGNSA. Germline trimming cut 3 bases from V and 5 bases from J; bases unmatched to any gene: 7. Written as DNA, the CDR3 is TGTGCCAGCAGCTTGCCGGGACAGCTCAACGAGCAGTACTTC. It encodes CASSLPGQLNEQYF.

The chain combines TRBV5-4 with TRBJ1-1; tentative D call: TRBD1 (5 bases). This CDR3 contains 16 residues. V shed 0 bases and J shed 2 bases, with 14 bases lying between them. Germline lookup yields CDR1 SGHNT and CDR2 YYREEE (reference sequence). The CDR3 spells CASSLAGAARNTEAFF. The DNA for the CDR3 is TGTGCCAGCAGCTTGGCCGGGGCAGCCCGAAACACTGAAGCTTTCTTT.

The chain joins TRBV15 to TRBJ2-5; 9 bases line up with TRBD2. Germline trimming cut 6 bases from V and 4 bases from J; bases unmatched to any gene: 15. This CDR3 contains 17 residues. The germline V gene encodes CDR1 LNHNV and CDR2 YYDKDF (reference sequence). The CDR3 sequence is CATRTGQNLAGVETQYF. The CDR3 DNA reads TGTGCCACCAGGACTGGACAAAATTTAGCGGGAGTAGAGACCCAGTACTTC. Supplemented by reference TRBV15 and TRBJ2-5, the full variable domain reads DAMVIQNPRYQVTQFGKPVTLSCSQTLNHNVMYWYQQKSSQAPKLLFHYYDKDFNNEADTPDNFQSRRPNTSFCFLDIRSPGLGDTAMYLCATRTGQNLAGVETQYFGPGTRLLVL.

This chain links TRBV29-1 with TRBJ2-1, with D hard to call. The CDR3 loop spans 11 amino acids. Trimming removed 7 bases from V and 8 bases from J, with 12 bases in between. Per the germline V gene, CDR1 is SQVTM and CDR2 is ANQGSEA. CDR3 DNA sequence: TGCAGCGGCGGTCGAAGCGATGAGCAGTTCTTC. As protein: CSGGRSDEQFF.

The V and J genes are TRBV4-1 and TRBJ1-6, with D uncertain. The V gene's germline CDR1 is MGHRA and CDR2 YSYEKL. With 3 bases removed from V and 8 bases from J, the gap between germline ends came to 5 bases. The CDR3 sequence is 12 residues long. The CDR3 DNA reads TGCGCCAGCAGCCATACGGATTCACCCCTCCACTTT. Protein: CASSHTDSPLHF.

The table lists this clone with a count of one. The V call is TRBV29-1, the J call TRBJ2-2; 7 nucleotides match TRBD1. The CDR3 has 16 amino acids. Losses at the gene ends were 2 bases for V and 5 bases for J; bases not matched to a gene: 11. CDR1 and CDR2 from the germline V gene are SQVTM and ANQGSEA. CDR3 coding DNA: TGCAGCGTTGAATTCTTCCTGACAGGGCGAACCGGGGAGCTGTTTTTT. This codes for CSVEFFLTGRTGELFF.

DNA of the CDR3: TGCGCCAGCAGCTGGTCCGGGACTCCCGACAACGAGCAGTACTTC. It translates to CASSWSGTPDNEQYF. This chain connects TRBV5-1 to TRBJ2-7; perhaps TRBD2 as D (6 bases). Between the trimmed V and J ends, which lost 3 bases and 5 bases, there was a span of 18 bases. This CDR3 region has 15 residues. The V gene's germline CDR1 is SGHRS and CDR2 YFSETQ.

This clone has just one count. This rearrangement joins TRBV7-9 to TRBJ1-4; the D is unclear. Germline V gene sequence: CDR1 SEHNR, CDR2 FQNEAQ (reference sequence). The CDR3 has 16 residues. V was trimmed by 3 bases and J by 5 bases, leaving 16 bases between them. As DNA, the CDR3 is TGTGCCAGCAGCTTTGGTTCAACAAATCAGAATGAAAAACTGTTTTTT. This sequence encodes CASSFGSTNQNEKLFF.

Here the CDR3 reads CASSYSGLRSSYEQYF. The DNA for the CDR3 is TGTGCCAGCAGTTACTCGGGTCTCCGGAGCTCCTACGAGCAGTACTTC. The chain employs TRBV6-5 and TRBJ2-7; no definite D call. Trimming cost V 0 bases and J 0 bases, with 12 bases left between them. The CDR3 sequence is 16 residues long. CDR1 MNHEY and CDR2 SVGAGI come from the germline V gene.

The chain couples TRBV5-1 to TRBJ2-1; D remains ambiguous. Trimming shortened V by 0 bases and J by 5 bases, and 12 bases separated the two germline ends. In germline, CDR1 is SGHRS, CDR2 YFSETQ. CDR3 size: 15 residues. The CDR3 reads CASSLGRRADNEQFF. The DNA of the CDR3 is TGCGCCAGCAGCTTGGGGCGACGGGCGGACAATGAGCAGTTCTTC.

The chain links TRBV7-3 to TRBJ1-2; 10 nucleotides line up with TRBD1. This CDR3 is built from 15 residues. Germline V gives CDR1 SGHTA, CDR2 FQGTGA. V gave up 5 bases and J gave up 3 bases; unmatched junction bases: 6. CDR3 nucleotide sequence: TGTGCCAGCAGCGTGACAGGGGGCCAGGACTATGGCTACACCTTC. Protein: CASSVTGGQDYGYTF.

The chain couples TRBV5-4 to TRBJ1-4; D is undetermined. The CDR3 spans 14 residues. Germline V lookup: CDR1 SGHNT, CDR2 YYREEE (reference sequence). With 0 bases removed from V and 3 bases from J, the gap between germline ends came to 6 bases. CDR3 in DNA: TGTGCCAGCAGCTTGGGGACGGCTAATGAAAAACTGTTTTTT. Translating gives CASSLGTANEKLFF.

The chain combines TRBV27 with TRBJ2-6, with D possibly being TRBD1 or TRBD2 (5 bases each). CDR1 and CDR2 (germline): MNHEY, SMNVEV (reference sequence). The CDR3 runs to 16 residues. V was trimmed by 2 bases and J by 1 base, leaving 9 bases between them. CDR3 loop: CASSLIWGSGANVLTF. The CDR3 bases are TGTGCCAGCAGTTTAATTTGGGGGTCTGGGGCCAACGTCCTGACTTTC.

In its sample, this clone was seen once. The CDR3 DNA reads as TGTGCCAGTAGTGCCGGACAGGGGGCTCACAATGAGCAGTTCTTC. It encodes CASSAGQGAHNEQFF. V is TRBV19 and J is TRBJ2-1, with 11 positions matching TRBD1. V lost 5 bases to trimming and J lost 5 bases; unmatched junction nucleotides: 5. The germline gives CDR1 LNHDA, CDR2 SQIVND (reference sequence). The CDR3 spans 15 residues.

The genes are TRBV19 and TRBJ1-1, with TRBD1 matching over 9 bases. Germline-derived CDR1 and CDR2 are LNHDA and SQIVND (reference sequence). The CDR3 totals 14 residues. V shed 6 bases, J shed 5 bases, and the junction held 7 bases outside the gene matches. CDR3: CASSSSGTGTEAFF. The CDR3 coding sequence is TGTGCCAGTAGCTCCTCCGGGACAGGGACTGAAGCTTTCTTT.

V gene TRBV28 combines with J gene TRBJ1-5; a weak D match, TRBD1 (5 bases). The V end lost 2 bases, the J end lost 3 bases, and 11 bases lay between the germline ends. The germline V gene encodes CDR1 MDHEN and CDR2 SYDVKM. The CDR3 is 15 residues long. CDR3: CASSLPNRINQPQHF. The CDR3 nucleotides are TGTGCCAGCAGTTTACCTAACAGGATCAATCAGCCCCAGCATTTT.

The rearrangement uses TRBV4-2 and TRBJ1-3; the D gene is possibly TRBD1 (6 bases). The CDR3 contains 16 residues. Trimming shortened V by 0 bases and J by 2 bases, and 11 bases separated the two germline ends. CDR1 LGHNA and CDR2 YNFKEQ come from the germline V gene. CDR3 sequence: CASSQDPGATGNTIYF. CDR3 coding DNA: TGTGCCAGCAGCCAAGATCCGGGGGCCACTGGAAACACCATATATTTT.

The chain is built from TRBV28 and TRBJ2-1; 7 nucleotides match TRBD1. The CDR3 is 15 residues long. Losses at the gene ends were 4 bases for V and 7 bases for J; bases not matched to a gene: 10. CDR1 MDHEN and CDR2 SYDVKM come from the germline V gene. The CDR3 is CASSSTGTERNEQFF. The CDR3 DNA is TGTGCCAGCAGTTCTACCGGGACAGAGAGAAATGAGCAGTTCTTC.

The rearrangement uses TRBV18 and TRBJ2-5; D not certain. Germline CDR1 is KGHSH and CDR2 is LQKENI. V lost 2 bases and J 2 bases, leaving 9 bases between the germline ends. The CDR3 runs 14 residues. The DNA for the CDR3 is TGTGCCAGCTCACCAATTACAGTTCAAGAGACCCAGTACTTC. Translation: CASSPITVQETQYF.

The gene calls are TRBV5-4 and TRBJ2-7, with 7 bases identical to TRBD1. Germline CDR1 is SGHNT and CDR2 is YYREEE (reference sequence). V dropped 2 bases and J dropped 2; count of bases not matched to a gene: 7. The CDR3 is made up of 15 amino acids. CDR3 sequence reads: CASSFVGRGTYEQYF. The CDR3 nucleotides read TGTGCCAGCAGCTTTGTTGGCAGGGGGACCTACGAGCAGTACTTC.

The rearrangement links TRBV25-1 to TRBJ2-1; D is unresolved. Per the germline V gene, CDR1 is MGHDK and CDR2 is SYGVNS. Trimming took 3 bases from V and 5 from J, leaving 14 bases between them. This CDR3 is 15 amino acids long. The CDR3 region has the DNA TGTGCCAGCAGTGATTGGCTGGGCTACGACAATGAGCAGTTCTTC. Its protein product is CASSDWLGYDNEQFF.

This chain connects TRBV7-6 to TRBJ2-5, with TRBD1 identical over 11 bases. Per the germline V gene, CDR1 is SGHVS and CDR2 is FNYEAQ. The length of the CDR3 is 15 residues. J lost 4 bases, V lost 5 bases, and 6 bases had no gene match. The CDR3 protein is CASSPRDRGGETQYF. The CDR3 DNA reads TGTGCCAGCAGCCCCCGGGACAGGGGGGGAGAGACCCAGTACTTC.

The chain uses TRBV6-5 and TRBJ1-2, with a possible D match to TRBD1 (5 bases). This CDR3 is 14 amino acids long. V was pared by 5 bases and J by 4 bases, with 14 bases between. Germline values: CDR1 MNHEY, CDR2 SVGAGI. The CDR3 region has the DNA TGTGCCAGCAGTCTATCATCGACAGTCTATGGCTACACCTTC. Translated, it gives CASSLSSTVYGYTF.